One and the same sample provided the 30 T cell receptor beta chains below, sequenced in a study of blood T cells in healthy people across ages. The use of a sample-barcoded 5' primer and a J-beta primer mix characterized a second PCR of roughly 6 to 12 cycles. TCRdb recomputed calls from the 5' RACE reads with MiXCR, one row per CDR3 protein. This sample has 450,000 to 650,000 distinct CDR3 sequences; 24% occur once, and the top ten carry roughly 10%. These same data were also listed under a study on T cells of mothers and their children.

Sequencing was performed on blood. The receptors derive from a boy aged 5-17 years in good health.

In its sample, this clonotype was seen a few times. This chain uses TRBV5-1 with TRBJ2-5, with D maybe TRBD2 (5 bases). The CDR3 extends over 13 amino acids. Germline values: CDR1 SGHRS, CDR2 YFSETQ. Trimming removed 2 bases from V and 5 bases from J, with 10 bases in between. The CDR3 loop reads CASSFSEGETQYF. CDR3 nucleotide sequence: TGCGCCAGCAGCTTTTCTGAGGGTGAGACCCAGTACTTC.

This sequence joins TRBV20-1 and TRBJ1-5; TRBD1 is a possible D gene (5 bases). From germline, CDR1 is DFQATT and CDR2 SNEGSKA (reference sequence). The CDR3 consists of 14 residues. V lost 0 bases, J lost 3 bases, and 9 bases lay in between. The CDR3 nucleotides read TGCAGTGCTAGAGATTCCAGGGTCAATCAGCCCCAGCATTTT. This translates into CSARDSRVNQPQHF.

This clonotype was detected a few times. J is TRBJ1-2 and V is TRBV12-3 or TRBV12-4, with D perhaps TRBD1 (5 bases). V lost 3 bases and J 4 bases, leaving 12 bases between the germline ends. CDR3 length equals 14 residues. The CDR3 coding sequence is TGTGCCAGCAGTTTTGGGGGTGCCTTCTATGGCTACACCTTC. It specifies CASSFGGAFYGYTF.

About this clonotype itself: This clone may be a read error of a much larger clone one base away. CDR3 in amino acids: CSVDRTGGTYGYTF. For the CDR3, the DNA is TGCAGCGTTGACAGGACAGGGGGAACCTATGGCTACACCTTC. The chain employs TRBV29-1 and TRBJ1-2, with 10 bases aligning to TRBD1. CDR3 length: 14 residues. Per germline, CDR1 SQVTM and CDR2 ANQGSEA. J lost 4 bases, V lost 3 bases, and 5 bases had no gene match.

The chain couples TRBV4-3 to TRBJ2-6; no reliable D call. Trimming removed 1 base at V and 1 base at J, with 5 bases between. In germline, CDR1 is LGHNA, CDR2 YSLEER. This CDR3 is built from 15 residues. CDR3 protein: CASSQGNSGANVLTF. The CDR3 DNA sequence: TGCGCCAGCAGCCAAGGGAATTCTGGGGCCAACGTCCTGACTTTC.

This clonotype appeared a few times. The chain links TRBV5-1 to TRBJ2-7, with D perhaps TRBD2 (6 bases). V was shortened by 1 base and J by 0 bases, with 11 bases between the two germline ends. Looked up from germline, CDR1 is SGHRS and CDR2 is YFSETQ. CDR3 length: 15 amino acids. CDR3 bases: TGCGCCAGCAGCTTGAACGGGGGATCCTCCTACGAGCAGTACTTC. Translation gives CASSLNGGSSYEQYF.

This clonotype has only a few counts. This chain links TRBV6-2 or TRBV6-3 with TRBJ2-7; a possible D gene is TRBD1 (6 bases). Germline V gives CDR1 MNHEY, CDR2 SVGEGT. The CDR3 contains 15 residues. V was pared by 6 bases and J by 6 bases, with 21 bases between. Here the CDR3 DNA reads TGTGCCAGCAGGCCCGGGACAACAGATTTCGGCGAGCAGTACTTC. Its translation: CASRPGTTDFGEQYF.

This chain links TRBV4-2 with TRBJ2-1, with 10 bases identical to TRBD2. Per germline, CDR1 LGHNA and CDR2 YNFKEQ. This CDR3 is built from 18 residues. V shed 4 bases and J 5 bases; nucleotides not matched to a gene: 14. CDR3 nucleotide sequence: TGTGCCAGCAGCCCCCCGACCGAGGGACTAGCGTCTAACAATGAGCAGTTCTTC. Amino acids: CASSPPTEGLASNNEQFF.

This clonotype was seen a few times. The chain carries TRBV15 and TRBJ2-6, with D tentatively TRBD2 (6 bases). CDR3 size: 19 residues. CDR1 and CDR2 from the germline V gene are LNHNV and YYDKDF (reference sequence). V lost 1 base, J lost 0 bases, and 16 bases lay in between. CDR3 bases: TGTGCCACCAGCAGAGGGGGACTCCTCCGGAACTCTGGGGCCAACGTCCTGACTTTC. It yields the protein CATSRGGLLRNSGANVLTF.

The V and J genes are TRBV28 and TRBJ1-2; D unclear. V dropped 5 bases and J dropped 7 bases, with 11 bases sitting between them. The CDR3 has 12 residues. Germline values: CDR1 MDHEN, CDR2 SYDVKM. In DNA, the CDR3 is TGTGCCAGCAGTGGTTCCCCCCCTGGCTACACCTTC. Protein sequence: CASSGSPPGYTF.

The chain joins TRBV4-3 to TRBJ2-1; the D gene is possibly TRBD2 (6 bases). The CDR3 sequence is 14 residues long. The germline V gene encodes CDR1 LGHNA and CDR2 YSLEER. The V end lost 0 bases, the J end lost 7 bases, and 10 bases lay between the germline ends. The CDR3 DNA is TGCGCCAGCAGCCAAGATAGGGCGGGGAATGAGCAGTTCTTC. Residues: CASSQDRAGNEQFF.

The chain has TRBV6-2 or TRBV6-3 and TRBJ2-3; D ambiguous. Trimming left V 3 bases short and J 10 bases short, with 17 bases between. CDR1 and CDR2 from the germline V gene are MNHEY and SVGEGT. The CDR3 has 14 amino acids. CDR3 amino acids: CASSYLTANKAQYF. The CDR3 DNA is TGTGCCAGCAGTTATCTCACGGCCAATAAAGCGCAGTATTTT.

This clonotype appeared a few times. The chain has TRBV12-3 or TRBV12-4 and TRBJ1-3; the D gene is possibly TRBD1 (5 bases). With 3 bases removed from V and 3 bases from J, the gap between germline ends came to 12 bases. This CDR3 is built from 15 residues. The CDR3 loop is CASSLEGPRGNTIYF. CDR3 sequence (DNA): TGTGCCAGCAGTTTGGAGGGGCCGCGTGGAAACACCATATATTTT.

This chain connects TRBV20-1 to TRBJ1-4; 7 bases are a match to TRBD1. The CDR3 has 14 residues. V trimming: 6 bases; J trimming: 5 bases; junction bases outside the gene matches: 9. Germline loops: CDR1 DFQATT, CDR2 SNEGSKA (reference sequence). The CDR3 loop is CSADRGQFNEKLFF. In DNA, the CDR3 is TGCAGTGCCGACCGGGGACAGTTCAATGAAAAACTGTTTTTT.

V is TRBV18 and J is TRBJ1-3; 8 bases fit TRBD1. There are 20 residues in the CDR3. In germline, CDR1 is KGHSH, CDR2 LQKENI. The J segment lost 0 bases and the V segment lost 3 bases, leaving 16 bases of the junction unmatched. The CDR3 loop is CASSPYMGQAGPSSGNTIYF. CDR3 sequence (DNA): TGTGCCAGCTCACCCTATATGGGACAGGCCGGGCCAAGCTCTGGAAACACCATATATTTT.

The V gene is TRBV20-1, the J gene TRBJ2-5; D possibly corresponds to TRBD2 (6 bases). V lost 0 bases and J 6 bases, leaving 17 bases between the germline ends. The germline CDR1 and CDR2 sequences are DFQATT and SNEGSKA (reference sequence). CDR3 size: 15 residues. The DNA of the CDR3 is TGCAGTGCTAGAGAAGGGAGACTAGTCGAAAAGACCCAGTACTTC. Its translation: CSAREGRLVEKTQYF.

The rearrangement joins TRBV4-1 to TRBJ2-2, with a weak D call TRBD1 (5 bases). This CDR3 is 14 amino acids long. The germline V gene encodes CDR1 MGHRA and CDR2 YSYEKL. With 5 bases removed from V and 4 bases from J, the gap between germline ends came to 11 bases. CDR3 in amino acids: CASSFQGSTGELFF. CDR3 nucleotides: TGCGCCAGCAGCTTTCAGGGTTCCACCGGGGAGCTGTTTTTT.

This rearrangement joins TRBV15 to TRBJ2-4; TRBD2 is a possible D gene (6 bases). Trimming cost V 2 bases and J 8 bases, with 22 bases left between them. Per germline, CDR1 LNHNV and CDR2 YYDKDF (reference sequence). The length of the CDR3 is 17 residues. This CDR3 is CATSRQRGVAAEDIQYF. CDR3 nucleotides: TGTGCCACCAGCAGACAACGCGGGGTAGCGGCGGAGGACATTCAGTACTTC.

This clonotype has just a few counts. The junction and the germline gene differ at one end; a read error may be behind it. J is TRBJ1-1 and V is TRBV7-2; D might be TRBD1 (5 bases). The V gene's germline CDR1 is SGHTA and CDR2 FQGNSA. This CDR3 is 14 amino acids long. The CDR3 is CAGSGGVTNTEAFF. The CDR3 coding sequence is TGTGCCGGCAGCGGGGGGGTTACGAACACTGAAGCTTTCTTT.

There are many counts of this clonotype. J is TRBJ2-5 and V is TRBV7-2; TRBD2 matches at 11 bases. Germline V gene data show CDR1 as SGHTA and CDR2 as FQGNSA. The CDR3 contains 18 residues. The V gene end was trimmed by 2 bases and the J gene end by 4 bases; junction bases not matched to a gene: 12. The CDR3 protein is CASSLNTSGGGMGETQYF. In DNA form, the CDR3 reads TGTGCCAGCAGCTTAAATACTAGCGGGGGCGGAATGGGAGAGACCCAGTACTTC.

This clonotype was seen a few times. Here the CDR3 reads CASSDNEAFF. The CDR3 coding sequence is TGTGCCAGCAGCGACAATGAAGCTTTCTTT. The rearrangement links TRBV6-2 or TRBV6-3 to TRBJ1-1; the D is unclear. V lost 6 bases, J lost 7 bases, and 6 bases lay in between. The CDR3 loop spans 10 amino acids. The germline CDR1 and CDR2 sequences are MNHEY and SVGEGT.

The chain uses TRBV27 and TRBJ2-4; D gene uncertain. The length of the CDR3 is 15 residues. Trimming shortened V by 4 bases and J by 6 bases, and 16 bases separated the two germline ends. From germline, CDR1 is MNHEY and CDR2 SMNVEV (reference sequence). The CDR3 bases are TGTGCCAGCAGTTCGCGTAACTACGACGGAAACATTCAGTACTTC. It codes for CASSSRNYDGNIQYF.

This clonotype was seen a handful of times. The chain links TRBV11-2 to TRBJ2-6, with D perhaps TRBD1 (5 bases). Trimming removed 6 bases at V and 0 bases at J, with 9 bases between. Germline assignment: CDR1 SGHAT and CDR2 FQNNGV. The CDR3 totals 15 residues. The CDR3 sequence is CASRIGVSGANVLTF. The CDR3 region has the DNA TGTGCCAGCAGGATAGGGGTCTCTGGGGCCAACGTCCTGACTTTC.

This chain connects TRBV7-2 to TRBJ2-7; TRBD2 matches 7 bases. The end of the DNA fits TRBJ2-1 better, so the J call may be wrong. This CDR3 comprises 14 residues. The germline V gene has CDR1 SGHTA and CDR2 FQGNSA. CDR3 nucleotide sequence: TGTGCCAGCAGCTTCTCGGCGGGGGAGGGTGAGCAGTTCTTC. Protein: CASSFSAGEGEQFF.

The chain employs TRBV9 and TRBJ1-1, with D perhaps TRBD1 (5 bases). The CDR3 runs 14 residues. V lost 3 bases and J lost 6, with 15 bases in between. Germline-derived CDR1 and CDR2 are SGDLS and YYNGEE. The CDR3: CASSGGTGTAEAFF. DNA for the CDR3: TGTGCCAGCAGCGGTGGGACGGGGACCGCTGAAGCTTTCTTT.

This clonotype was counted between two and nine times. The V call is TRBV15, the J call TRBJ2-5; D unresolved. The CDR3 runs 15 residues. CDR1 and CDR2 (germline): LNHNV, YYDKDF (reference sequence). Between the trimmed V and J ends, which lost 1 base and 2 bases, there was a span of 11 bases. CDR3 region: CATSRVRAKQETQYF. The CDR3 DNA sequence: TGTGCCACCAGCAGAGTAAGGGCAAAACAAGAGACCCAGTACTTC.

The chain joins TRBV28 to TRBJ2-7; D ambiguous. The ends were cut back, 5 bases at V and 7 bases at J, with 21 bases in the middle. Looked up from germline, CDR1 is MDHEN and CDR2 is SYDVKM. There are 15 residues in the CDR3. The DNA for the CDR3 is TGTGCCAGCAGTACCCTCGCTGGCCGGATTGGGGAGCAGTACTTC. It codes for CASSTLAGRIGEQYF.

The chain uses TRBV5-1 and TRBJ1-1; D might be TRBD1 (6 bases). The germline V gene has CDR1 SGHRS and CDR2 YFSETQ. The CDR3 totals 15 residues. The V gene lost 4 bases and the J gene lost 6 bases, with 19 bases spanning the gap. In DNA form, the CDR3 reads TGCGCCAGCAGCCCCACCACACAGGGAAGGGCTGAAGCTTTCTTT. Translation: CASSPTTQGRAEAFF.

The V call is TRBV1, the J call TRBJ2-5; TRBD2, the table's D call, was not compared with the DNA. Gene TRBJ2-1 matches the end of the DNA better, so the J call may be wrong. TRBV1 is annotated as a pseudogene. The CDR3 is made up of 15 amino acids. The CDR3: CTSSQHPLTSYEQFF. The CDR3, as DNA: TGCACCAGCAGCCAACACCCTCTTACTAGCTATGAGCAGTTCTTC.

This chain links TRBV12-3 or TRBV12-4 with TRBJ2-2; TRBD2 matches 10 bases. V trimming: 5 bases; J trimming: 4 bases; junction bases outside the gene matches: 13. The CDR3 is made up of 18 amino acids. The CDR3 nucleotides read TGTGCCAGCAGTCGGGAGCGGGGGGGCATCATAGGCACCGGGGAGCTGTTTTTT. Translating it yields CASSRERGGIIGTGELFF.